Below, 30 T cell receptor beta chains from the same sample are listed, as sequenced in a study of blood T cell repertoires in COVID-19. Some clones are missing from TCRdb's copy, which holds only in-frame ones; the method was immunoSEQ multiplex PCR. In the table there are 150,000 to 200,000 clones, 89% of which are singletons. The sequencing input was peripheral blood. The receptor source for this set is a man between 18 and 29 years old who had recovered from COVID-19.

In its sample, this clone ranks as large. The gene calls are TRBV4-3 and TRBJ2-1; no clear D gene. The CDR3 contains 14 residues. The V end lost 0 bases, the J end lost 9 bases, and 12 bases lay between the germline ends. The germline gives CDR1 LGHNA, CDR2 YSLEER. CDR3 sequence (DNA): TGCGCCAGCAGCCAAGATTCGTATAGCAGTGAGCAGTTCTTC. Protein sequence: CASSQDSYSSEQFF.

The chain links TRBV7-2 to TRBJ1-1, with unresolved D. The CDR3 totals 12 residues. Germline V CDR1 and CDR2: SGHTA, FQGNSA. Trimming cost V 5 bases and J 5 bases, with 9 bases left between them. CDR3 DNA: TGTGCCAGCAGCCTATACTTGACTGAAGCTTTCTTT. Its protein is CASSLYLTEAFF.

J is TRBJ1-5 and V is TRBV5-6, with TRBD1 identical over 9 bases. This CDR3 has 19 amino acids. Trimming cost V 4 bases and J 0 bases; bases outside gene matches: 14. From germline, CDR1 is SGHDT and CDR2 YYEEEE. For the CDR3, the DNA is TGTGCCAGCAGCCGGATGGGACAGGGCCTCGCAGATAGCAATCAGCCCCAGCATTTT. Its translation is CASSRMGQGLADSNQPQHF.

This chain connects TRBV28 to TRBJ2-3; 7 bases are shared with TRBD1. The CDR3 consists of 15 residues. With 3 bases clipped from V and 5 bases from J, the junction kept 8 bases outside the gene matches. Germline CDR1 reads MDHEN; CDR2 reads SYDVKM. CDR3 in DNA: TGTGCCAGCAGTTTTCAGGGGGTTAGCTTAGATACGCAGTATTTT. Amino acid sequence: CASSFQGVSLDTQYF.

The chain couples TRBV18 to TRBJ1-2, with 12 bases identical to TRBD1. The CDR3 spans 19 residues. Germline-derived CDR1 and CDR2 are KGHSH and LQKENI. The ends lost 3 bases at V and 8 bases at J; junction bases unmatched: 19. The CDR3 sequence: CASSPQNLAQGQGAGGYTF. CDR3 bases: TGTGCCAGCTCACCTCAAAACCTCGCACAGGGACAGGGGGCAGGAGGCTACACCTTC.

The rearrangement joins TRBV5-6 to TRBJ1-1, with TRBD1 as a possible D gene (6 bases). Germline values: CDR1 SGHDT, CDR2 YYEEEE. This CDR3 is built from 12 residues. Trimming stripped 6 bases from V and 2 bases from J, with 8 bases between. The CDR3 nucleotides are TGTGCCAGCAACAGGGCCAACACTGAAGCTTTCTTT. Amino acids: CASNRANTEAFF.

This chain links TRBV4-2 with TRBJ2-3; 12 bases are shared with TRBD2. Per the germline V gene, CDR1 is LGHNA and CDR2 is YNFKEQ. This CDR3 has 18 residues. V shed 7 bases and J 5 bases; nucleotides not matched to a gene: 16. CDR3 bases: TGTGCCAGCACCCAGGATCAATCGACTAGCGGGAGAGGAGATACGCAGTATTTT. Its translation is CASTQDQSTSGRGDTQYF.

This sequence joins TRBV29-1 and TRBJ2-7; D may be TRBD1 (5 bases). Germline lookup yields CDR1 SQVTM and CDR2 ANQGSEA. CDR3 size: 12 residues. The ends were cut back, 4 bases at V and 5 bases at J, with 12 bases in the middle. The CDR3, as DNA: TGCAGCGTTGGAGCAGGGAAGAACGAGCAGTACTTC. Its protein is CSVGAGKNEQYF.

V usage is TRBV9 and J usage is TRBJ1-4; D is possibly TRBD1 (5 bases). The V gene lost 0 bases and the J gene lost 7 bases, with 16 bases spanning the gap. There are 16 residues in the CDR3. The germline V gene encodes CDR1 SGDLS and CDR2 YYNGEE. This CDR3 reads CASSVEPGVWGEKLFF. The CDR3 nucleotides read TGTGCCAGCAGCGTAGAGCCGGGGGTCTGGGGTGAAAAACTGTTTTTT.

This clone was detected only once. The chain carries TRBV4-3 and TRBJ2-4, with D unclear. Trimming left V 1 base short and J 4 bases short, with 5 bases between. Looked up from germline, CDR1 is LGHNA and CDR2 is YSLEER. CDR3 length: 13 amino acids. CDR3 amino acids: CASSQAEKNIQYF. In nucleotides, the CDR3 is TGCGCCAGCAGCCAAGCAGAAAAAAACATTCAGTACTTC.

This chain joins TRBV4-3 and TRBJ2-3, with 8 bases matching TRBD1. The CDR3 is 14 amino acids. Unmatched junction bases numbered 6, after V lost 4 bases and J lost 6 bases. Looked up from germline, CDR1 is LGHNA and CDR2 is YSLEER. CDR3 loop: CASSPDRVKDTQYF. The CDR3 DNA reads as TGCGCCAGCAGCCCGGACAGGGTGAAGGATACGCAGTATTTT.

The rearrangement joins TRBV24-1 to TRBJ2-1, with 8 bases that match TRBD2. Germline-derived CDR1 and CDR2 are KGHDR and SFDVKD. The CDR3 is made up of 12 amino acids. Trimming took 9 bases from V and 8 from J; bases not matched to a gene: 5. CDR3: CATGGGLDEQFF. As DNA, the CDR3 is TGTGCCACCGGCGGGGGGTTGGATGAGCAGTTCTTC.

This clone appeared once. J is TRBJ2-3 and V is TRBV7-8; 7 bases line up with TRBD1. CDR1 is SGHVS, CDR2 FQNEAQ, per germline. V trimming: 5 bases; J trimming: 4 bases; junction bases outside the gene matches: 3. This CDR3 comprises 13 residues. The CDR3 sequence is CASSLGGADTQYF. The CDR3 DNA is TGTGCCAGCAGCCTAGGGGGCGCAGATACGCAGTATTTT. The full variable domain, in which reference TRBV7-8 and TRBJ2-3 provide the parts outside the CDR3, is GAGVSQSPRYKVAKRGQDVALRCDPISGHVSLFWYQQALGQGPEFLTYFQNEAQLDKSGLPSDRFFAERPEGSVSTLKIQRTQQEDSAVYLCASSLGGADTQYFGPGTRLTVL.

The V gene is TRBV4-1, the J gene TRBJ2-5; D is perhaps TRBD1 (5 bases). The V gene's germline CDR1 is MGHRA and CDR2 YSYEKL. V gave up 1 base and J gave up 7 bases, with 16 bases separating them. This CDR3 comprises 15 residues. Here the CDR3 reads CASSQGRVSQRTQYF. The CDR3 nucleotides are TGCGCCAGCAGCCAAGGCAGGGTCTCTCAAAGGACCCAGTACTTC.

This chain uses TRBV27 with TRBJ2-1; 8 bases agree with TRBD2. The CDR3 totals 14 residues. Looked up from germline, CDR1 is MNHEY and CDR2 is SMNVEV (reference sequence). The V and J ends lost 7 bases and 0 bases, in that order; junction bases with no gene match: 2. The CDR3: CASIAGGSYNEQFF. CDR3 DNA sequence: TGTGCCAGCATTGCGGGGGGCTCCTACAATGAGCAGTTCTTC.

The gene calls are TRBV5-1 and TRBJ1-1, with D unclear. CDR3 size: 15 residues. Germline CDR1 reads SGHRS; CDR2 reads YFSETQ. Trimming removed 7 bases at V and 0 bases at J, with 16 bases between. For the CDR3, the DNA is TGCGCCAGCGCCGTTTCAGGTTCGGTGAACACTGAAGCTTTCTTT. It translates to CASAVSGSVNTEAFF.

V usage is TRBV10-1 and J usage is TRBJ1-1; D unresolved. This CDR3 region has 18 residues. V shed 2 bases and J shed 1 base, with 20 bases lying between them. In germline, CDR1 is WNHNN, CDR2 SYGVQD (reference sequence). In DNA form, the CDR3 reads TGCGCCAGCAGTGAGGAGGGTAAGGCCGTCCCGCCGAACACTGAAGCTTTCTTT. It codes for CASSEEGKAVPPNTEAFF.

This chain uses TRBV5-1 with TRBJ1-1; D gene ambiguous. The germline V gene has CDR1 SGHRS and CDR2 YFSETQ. This CDR3 is built from 14 residues. V shed 2 bases and J shed 0 bases, with 8 bases lying between them. The CDR3, as DNA: TGCGCCAGCAGCTTTAACAGACTGAACACTGAAGCTTTCTTT. Translation: CASSFNRLNTEAFF.

This chain connects TRBV6-5 to TRBJ1-3, with D uncertain. V was trimmed by 4 bases and J by 4 bases, leaving 8 bases between them. CDR1 is MNHEY and CDR2 is SVGAGI in the germline V gene. There are 13 residues in the CDR3. The CDR3 region has the DNA TGTGCCAGCAGTTTCGCGTCCGGAAACACCATATATTTT. It specifies CASSFASGNTIYF.

The chain has TRBV6-2 or TRBV6-3 and TRBJ1-4, with 8 bases aligning to TRBD1. Germline V gene lookup returns CDR1 MNHEY and CDR2 SVGEGT. Trimming removed 2 bases from V and 8 bases from J; junction bases left unmatched: 7. This CDR3 comprises 15 residues. In DNA, the CDR3 is TGTGCCAGCAGTTACGGTGGGGCAGGGGGCGAAAAACTGTTTTTT. Protein: CASSYGGAGGEKLFF.

The rearrangement links TRBV19 to TRBJ2-2; D uncertain. The CDR3 contains 14 residues. Germline lookup yields CDR1 LNHDA and CDR2 SQIVND (reference sequence). V was cut by 4 bases and J by 6 bases, with 12 bases left in between. CDR3 bases: TGTGCCAGTAGTACAGAACTCCTAGCCGGGGAGCTGTTTTTT. Encoded protein: CASSTELLAGELFF.

This sequence joins TRBV24-1 and TRBJ2-7; TRBD1 matches at 8 bases. V was pared by 5 bases and J by 7 bases, with 6 bases of the junction left unmatched. Germline V CDR1 and CDR2: KGHDR, SFDVKD. The CDR3 has 13 amino acids. The CDR3 DNA reads TGTGCCACCAGTGTAGTTACAGGGGGAGAGCAGTACTTC. Protein: CATSVVTGGEQYF.

This clone is a singleton in its sample. V and J are TRBV6-1 and TRBJ1-1; D not certain. The germline V gene encodes CDR1 MNHNS and CDR2 SASEGT. V was shortened by 2 bases and J by 7 bases, with 11 bases between the two germline ends. This CDR3 has 13 residues. CDR3 DNA: TGTGCCAGCAGTGAACTCTCCGGGGTTGAAGCTTTCTTT. As protein: CASSELSGVEAFF.

The chain combines TRBV7-9 with TRBJ1-1, with D unresolved. The germline CDR1 and CDR2 sequences are SEHNR and FQNEAQ (reference sequence). The CDR3 consists of 14 residues. Trimming took 5 bases from V and 1 from J, leaving 11 bases between them. In nucleotides, the CDR3 is TGTGCCAGCAGCACTGACATTCCGAACACTGAAGCTTTCTTT. As protein: CASSTDIPNTEAFF. Together with reference TRBV7-9 and TRBJ1-1, the CDR3 gives the full variable domain: DTGVSQNPRHKITKRGQNVTFRCDPISEHNRLYWYRQTLGQGPEFLTYFQNEAQLEKSRLLSDRFSAERPKGSFSTLEIQRTEQGDSAMYLCASSTDIPNTEAFFGQGTRLTVV.

The V and J genes are TRBV9 and TRBJ2-7; a possible D gene is TRBD2 (6 bases). CDR1 is SGDLS, CDR2 YYNGEE, per germline. CDR3 length: 16 amino acids. V lost 3 bases and J lost 1, with 17 bases in between. The CDR3 spells CASSGGARDGSYEQYF. The CDR3 DNA sequence: TGTGCCAGCAGCGGCGGGGCTAGGGATGGGTCCTACGAGCAGTACTTC. Complete variable domain (other parts from reference TRBV9 and TRBJ2-7): DSGVTQTPKHLITATGQRVTLRCSPRSGDLSVYWYQQSLDQGLQFLIQYYNGEERAKGNILERFSAQQFPDLHSELNLSSLELGDSALYFCASSGGARDGSYEQYFGPGTRLTVT.

The rearrangement joins TRBV4-1 to TRBJ2-7; D is unresolved. The germline V and J ends were trimmed by 4 bases and 0 bases, with 7 bases remaining between them. The CDR3 loop spans 13 amino acids. Per germline, CDR1 MGHRA and CDR2 YSYEKL. The CDR3 spells CASSPRVSYEQYF. The CDR3, as DNA: TGCGCCAGCAGCCCCCGGGTCTCCTACGAGCAGTACTTC.

The chain combines TRBV11-2 with TRBJ1-6; D gene ambiguous. Germline V CDR1 and CDR2: SGHAT, FQNNGV. Trimming took 5 bases from V and 0 from J, leaving 8 bases between them. The CDR3 runs to 15 residues. The chain's CDR3 is CASSEESSYNSPLHF. The CDR3 DNA reads TGTGCCAGCAGCGAAGAGAGCTCCTATAATTCACCCCTCCACTTT.

The J gene is TRBJ2-1, the V gene TRBV10-3, with D perhaps matching TRBD2 (6 bases). The V end lost 0 bases, the J end lost 6 bases, and 12 bases lay between the germline ends. The CDR3 covers 15 residues. Per germline, CDR1 ENHRY and CDR2 SYGVKD. CDR3 bases: TGTGCCATCAGTGAGTCAGCGGGTAGCGCCAATGAGCAGTTCTTC. Its protein is CAISESAGSANEQFF.

This sequence joins TRBV7-9 and TRBJ2-1, with 13 nucleotides matching TRBD2. The CDR3 runs 17 residues. Germline V gene lookup returns CDR1 SEHNR and CDR2 FQNEAQ (reference sequence). V was pared by 5 bases and J by 0 bases, with 4 bases of the junction left unmatched. CDR3 sequence (DNA): TGTGCCAGCAGCCAGACTAGCGGGAGGCACTCCTACAATGAGCAGTTCTTC. This codes for CASSQTSGRHSYNEQFF.

This chain uses TRBV1 with TRBJ2-1; the table calls TRBD2, which could not be checked here. TRBV1 represents a pseudogene. This CDR3 comprises 16 residues. CDR3 sequence reads: CTSSQVSGSSGNEQFF. Written as DNA, the CDR3 is TGCACCAGCAGCCAGGTTAGCGGGAGTTCGGGGAATGAGCAGTTCTTC.